The TCR beta chain under discussion was sequenced for a study of blood T cell repertoires in COVID-19. In germline, CDR1 is LNHDA, CDR2 SQIVND (reference sequence). J gave up 5 bases and V 7 bases, and 14 bases lay outside the gene matches. This CDR3 comprises 17 residues. The authors' processing: Estimation of nucleated cell counts relied on the amplification of reference gene primers. Sequencing used immunoSEQ multiplex PCR; TCRdb keeps in-frame clones, though not all of them. That table supplies the V and J calls and clone size; D and trimming were determined from the DNA. Altogether around 88,000 clones are present, 81% being singletons, with the ten largest covering about 10%.

Sequenced material: peripheral blood. The V and J genes are TRBV19 and TRBJ1-4, with TRBD1 matching over 9 bases. The clonotype comes from a woman older than 75 with acute or convalescent COVID-19. The DNA of the CDR3 is TGTGCCAGTACGAGTGGAGGAGTCGGGACAGGGAATGAAAAACTGTTTTTT. Translated, it gives CASTSGGVGTGNEKLFF.